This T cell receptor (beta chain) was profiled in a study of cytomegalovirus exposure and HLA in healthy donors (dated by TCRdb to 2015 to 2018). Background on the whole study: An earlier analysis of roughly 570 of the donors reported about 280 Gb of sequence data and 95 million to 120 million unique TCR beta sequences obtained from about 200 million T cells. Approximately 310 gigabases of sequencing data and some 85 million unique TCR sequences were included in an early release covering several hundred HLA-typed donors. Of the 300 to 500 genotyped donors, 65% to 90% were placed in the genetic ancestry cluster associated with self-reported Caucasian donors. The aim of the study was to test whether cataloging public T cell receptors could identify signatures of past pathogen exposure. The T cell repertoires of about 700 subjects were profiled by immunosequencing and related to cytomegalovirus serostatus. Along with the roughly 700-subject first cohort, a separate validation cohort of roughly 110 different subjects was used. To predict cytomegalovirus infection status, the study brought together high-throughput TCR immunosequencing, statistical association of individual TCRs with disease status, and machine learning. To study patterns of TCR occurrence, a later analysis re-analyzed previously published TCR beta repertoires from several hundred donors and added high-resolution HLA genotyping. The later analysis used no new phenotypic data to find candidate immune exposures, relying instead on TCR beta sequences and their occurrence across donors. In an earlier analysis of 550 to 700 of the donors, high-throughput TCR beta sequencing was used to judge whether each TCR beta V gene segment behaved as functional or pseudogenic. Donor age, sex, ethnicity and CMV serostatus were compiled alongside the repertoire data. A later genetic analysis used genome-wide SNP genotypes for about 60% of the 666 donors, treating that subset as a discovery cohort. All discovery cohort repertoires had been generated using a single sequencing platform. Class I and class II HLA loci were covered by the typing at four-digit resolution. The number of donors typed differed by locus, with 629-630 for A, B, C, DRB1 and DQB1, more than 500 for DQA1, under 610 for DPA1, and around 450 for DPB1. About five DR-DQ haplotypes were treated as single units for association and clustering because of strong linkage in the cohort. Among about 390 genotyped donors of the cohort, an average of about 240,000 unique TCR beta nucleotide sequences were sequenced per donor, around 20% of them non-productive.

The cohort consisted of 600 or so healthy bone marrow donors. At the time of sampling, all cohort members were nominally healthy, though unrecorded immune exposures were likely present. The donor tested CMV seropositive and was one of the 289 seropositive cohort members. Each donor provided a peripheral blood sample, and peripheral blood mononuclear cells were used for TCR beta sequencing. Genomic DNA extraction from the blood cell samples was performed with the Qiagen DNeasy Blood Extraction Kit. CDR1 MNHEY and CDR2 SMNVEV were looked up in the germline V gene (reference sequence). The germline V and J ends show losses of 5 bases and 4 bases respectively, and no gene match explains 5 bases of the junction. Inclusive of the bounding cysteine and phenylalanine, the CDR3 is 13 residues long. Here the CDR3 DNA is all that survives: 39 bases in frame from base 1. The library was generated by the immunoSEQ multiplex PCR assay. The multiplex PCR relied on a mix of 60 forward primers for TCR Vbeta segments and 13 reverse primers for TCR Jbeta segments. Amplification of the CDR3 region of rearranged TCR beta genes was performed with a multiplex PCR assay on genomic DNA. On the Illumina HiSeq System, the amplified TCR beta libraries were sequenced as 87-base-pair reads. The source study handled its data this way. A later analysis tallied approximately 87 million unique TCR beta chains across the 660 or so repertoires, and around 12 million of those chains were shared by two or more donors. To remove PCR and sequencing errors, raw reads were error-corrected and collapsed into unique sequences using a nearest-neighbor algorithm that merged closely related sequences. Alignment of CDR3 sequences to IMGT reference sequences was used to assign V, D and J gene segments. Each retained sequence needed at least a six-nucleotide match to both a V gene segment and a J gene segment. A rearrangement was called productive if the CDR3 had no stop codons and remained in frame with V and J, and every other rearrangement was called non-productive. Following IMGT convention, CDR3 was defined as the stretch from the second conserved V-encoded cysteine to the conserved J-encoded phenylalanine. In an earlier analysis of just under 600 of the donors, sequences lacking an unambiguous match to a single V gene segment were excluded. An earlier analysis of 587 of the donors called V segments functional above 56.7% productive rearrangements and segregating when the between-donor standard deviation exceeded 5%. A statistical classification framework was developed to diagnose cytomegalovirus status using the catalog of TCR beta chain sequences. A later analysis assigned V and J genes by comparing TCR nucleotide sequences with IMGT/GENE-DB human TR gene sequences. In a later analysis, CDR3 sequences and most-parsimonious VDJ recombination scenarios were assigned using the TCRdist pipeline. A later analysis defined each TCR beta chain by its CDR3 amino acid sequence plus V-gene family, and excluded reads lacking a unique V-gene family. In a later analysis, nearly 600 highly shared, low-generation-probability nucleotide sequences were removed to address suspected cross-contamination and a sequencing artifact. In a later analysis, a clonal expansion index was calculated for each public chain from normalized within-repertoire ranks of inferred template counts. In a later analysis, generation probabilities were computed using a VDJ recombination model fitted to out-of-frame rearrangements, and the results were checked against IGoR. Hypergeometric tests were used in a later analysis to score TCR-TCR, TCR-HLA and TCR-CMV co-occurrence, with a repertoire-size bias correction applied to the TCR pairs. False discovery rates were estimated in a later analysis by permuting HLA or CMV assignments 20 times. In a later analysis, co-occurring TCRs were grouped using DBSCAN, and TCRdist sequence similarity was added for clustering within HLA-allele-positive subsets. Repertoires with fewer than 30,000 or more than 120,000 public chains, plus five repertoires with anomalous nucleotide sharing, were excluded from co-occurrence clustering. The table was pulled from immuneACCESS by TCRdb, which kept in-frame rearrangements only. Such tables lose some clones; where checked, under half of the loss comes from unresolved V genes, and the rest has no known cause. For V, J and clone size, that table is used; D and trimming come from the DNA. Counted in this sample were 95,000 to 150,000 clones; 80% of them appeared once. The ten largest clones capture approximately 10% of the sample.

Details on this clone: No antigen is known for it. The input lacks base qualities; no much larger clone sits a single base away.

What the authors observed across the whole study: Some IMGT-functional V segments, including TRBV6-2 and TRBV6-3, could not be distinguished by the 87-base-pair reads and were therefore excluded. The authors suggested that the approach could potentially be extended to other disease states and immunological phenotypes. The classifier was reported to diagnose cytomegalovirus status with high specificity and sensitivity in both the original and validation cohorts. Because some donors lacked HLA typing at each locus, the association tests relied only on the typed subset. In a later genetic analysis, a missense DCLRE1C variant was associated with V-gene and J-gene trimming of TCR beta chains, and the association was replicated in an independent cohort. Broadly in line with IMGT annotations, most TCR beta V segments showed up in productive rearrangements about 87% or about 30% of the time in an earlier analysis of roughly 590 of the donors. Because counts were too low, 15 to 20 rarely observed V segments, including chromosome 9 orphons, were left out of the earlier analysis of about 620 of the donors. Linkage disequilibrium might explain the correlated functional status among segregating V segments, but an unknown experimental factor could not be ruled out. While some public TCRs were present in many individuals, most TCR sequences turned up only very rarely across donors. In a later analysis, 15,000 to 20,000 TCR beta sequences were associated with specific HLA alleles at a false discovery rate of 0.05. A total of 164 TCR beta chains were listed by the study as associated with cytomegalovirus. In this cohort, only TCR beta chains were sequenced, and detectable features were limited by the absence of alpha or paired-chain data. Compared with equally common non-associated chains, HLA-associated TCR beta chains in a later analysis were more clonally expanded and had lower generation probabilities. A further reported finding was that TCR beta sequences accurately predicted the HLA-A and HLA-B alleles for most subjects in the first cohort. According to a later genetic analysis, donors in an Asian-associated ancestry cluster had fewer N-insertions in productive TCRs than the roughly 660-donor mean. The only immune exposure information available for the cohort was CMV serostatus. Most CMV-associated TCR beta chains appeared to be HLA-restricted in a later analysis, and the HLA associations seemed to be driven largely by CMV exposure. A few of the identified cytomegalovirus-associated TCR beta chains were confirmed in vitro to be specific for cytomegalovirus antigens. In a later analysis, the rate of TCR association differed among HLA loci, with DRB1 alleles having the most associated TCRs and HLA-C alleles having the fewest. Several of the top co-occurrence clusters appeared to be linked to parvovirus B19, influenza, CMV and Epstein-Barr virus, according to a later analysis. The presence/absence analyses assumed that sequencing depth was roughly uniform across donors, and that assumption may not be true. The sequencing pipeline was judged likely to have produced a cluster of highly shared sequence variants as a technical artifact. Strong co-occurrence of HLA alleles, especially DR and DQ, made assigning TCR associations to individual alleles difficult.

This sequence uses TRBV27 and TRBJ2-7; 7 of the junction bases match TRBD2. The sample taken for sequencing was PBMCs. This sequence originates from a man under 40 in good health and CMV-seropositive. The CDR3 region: CASSRAGEYEQYF. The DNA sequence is TGTGCCAGCAGTAGGGCGGGGGAATACGAGCAGTACTTC.